These 23 T cell receptor beta chains share one sample of origin, sequenced in a study of cytomegalovirus exposure and HLA in healthy donors. The PCR was carried out with 60 Vbeta primers and 13 Jbeta primers. TCRdb's copy holds only in-frame clones and misses some; the assay was immunoSEQ multiplex PCR. The sample carries about 97,000 clones, 65% to 80% recorded once. Specimen: PBMCs. These receptors all stem from a man aged 50-60 years in good health and CMV-seronegative.

This clone was detected a few times. V gene TRBV9 combines with J gene TRBJ2-1; D is perhaps TRBD2 (6 bases). The CDR3 sequence is 14 residues long. Germline loops: CDR1 SGDLS, CDR2 YYNGEE. With 2 bases removed from V and 7 bases from J, the gap between germline ends came to 13 bases. CDR3 in DNA: TGTGCCAGCAGCGTTTTAGCGGATATGAATGAGCAGTTCTTC. This sequence encodes CASSVLADMNEQFF.

The chain employs TRBV28 and TRBJ2-4, with D maybe TRBD2 (6 bases). The CDR3 spans 18 residues. CDR1 is MDHEN, CDR2 SYDVKM, per germline. Trimming removed 7 bases from V and 0 bases from J, with 22 bases in between. This CDR3 is CASTGVSSGGGAKNIQYF. CDR3 nucleotide sequence: TGTGCCAGCACCGGGGTGAGTAGCGGAGGTGGAGCCAAAAACATTCAGTACTTC.

This sequence joins TRBV5-4 and TRBJ2-2; 8 positions match TRBD1. V shed 10 bases, J shed 6 bases, and the junction held 11 bases outside the gene matches. CDR1 SGHNT and CDR2 YYREEE come from the germline V gene (reference sequence). The CDR3 covers 14 residues. The CDR3 sequence: CAYLRDRRAGELFF. Written as DNA, the CDR3 is TGTGCCTACCTGAGGGACAGGAGGGCCGGGGAGCTGTTTTTT.

The rearrangement uses TRBV4-2 and TRBJ1-1; D uncertain. CDR3 length: 12 amino acids. CDR1 and CDR2 from the germline V gene are LGHNA and YNFKEQ. Deletions cut 1 base from V and 3 bases from J, with 3 bases between. The CDR3 here is CASSQADTEAFF. The CDR3 DNA is TGTGCCAGCAGCCAAGCTGACACTGAAGCTTTCTTT.

There are a few counts of this clone. The rearrangement joins TRBV9 to TRBJ1-4, with 8 positions matching TRBD1. The junction had 1 base not matched to a gene; V was cut back by 0 bases and J by 3 bases. CDR1 and CDR2 from the germline V gene are SGDLS and YYNGEE. The CDR3 spans 15 residues. For the CDR3, the DNA is TGTGCCAGCAGCGTAGGGACAGGGCCTAATGAAAAACTGTTTTTT. Its protein is CASSVGTGPNEKLFF.

This clone was found a few times. The chain has TRBV7-2 and TRBJ2-1; D ambiguous. V lost 5 bases and J lost 2, with 10 bases in between. This CDR3 comprises 14 residues. CDR1 and CDR2 from the germline V gene are SGHTA and FQGNSA. As DNA, the CDR3 is TGTGCCAGCAGCCCGGTGCGCACCTACAATGAGCAGTTCTTC. Its protein product is CASSPVRTYNEQFF.

This chain links TRBV19 with TRBJ2-7; D perhaps matches TRBD1 (5 bases). Trimming shortened V by 6 bases and J by 6 bases, and 15 bases separated the two germline ends. Germline-derived CDR1 and CDR2 are LNHDA and SQIVND (reference sequence). The CDR3 totals 13 residues. The DNA for the CDR3 is TGTGCCAGTAGCACCCAGGGCCCAGTCGAGCAGTACTTC. As protein: CASSTQGPVEQYF.

This chain uses TRBV18 with TRBJ1-5; tentative D call: TRBD1 (6 bases). The germline V gene has CDR1 KGHSH and CDR2 LQKENI. This CDR3 has 18 residues. Trimming cost V 3 bases and J 3 bases, with 21 bases left between them. In DNA form, the CDR3 reads TGTGCCAGCTCACCGGTAAAACGAGGAGGACAGCCCAATCAGCCCCAGCATTTT. Protein sequence: CASSPVKRGGQPNQPQHF.

This clone has only a few counts. This chain uses TRBV6-5 with TRBJ1-2; D is uncertain. V was pared by 6 bases and J by 5 bases, with 10 bases between. The CDR3 contains 12 residues. CDR1 MNHEY and CDR2 SVGAGI come from the germline V gene. CDR3 in amino acids: CASSHPGYGYTF. The CDR3 DNA reads TGTGCCAGCAGCCATCCGGGATATGGCTACACCTTC.

V is TRBV29-1 and J is TRBJ2-1; no firm D call. The V end lost 4 bases, the J end lost 2 bases, and 9 bases lay between the germline ends. The germline CDR1 and CDR2 sequences are SQVTM and ANQGSEA. This CDR3 is 13 amino acids long. As DNA, the CDR3 is TGCAGCGTTGTCCGGGTAACCTACAATGAGCAGTTCTTC. It is translated as CSVVRVTYNEQFF.

The V and J genes are TRBV28 and TRBJ1-1; no definite D call. Germline V lookup: CDR1 MDHEN, CDR2 SYDVKM. Trimming took off 2 bases at V and 0 bases at J, with 4 bases between the two ends. The CDR3 runs to 13 residues. The CDR3 sequence is CASSLVMNTEAFF. In DNA, the CDR3 is TGTGCCAGCAGTTTAGTAATGAACACTGAAGCTTTCTTT.

This clone was counted a single time. The gene calls are TRBV19 and TRBJ1-3; 11 bases line up with TRBD1. CDR1 and CDR2 from the germline V gene are LNHDA and SQIVND (reference sequence). The CDR3 consists of 15 residues. The junction had 2 bases not matched to a gene; V was cut back by 5 bases and J by 2 bases. In DNA, the CDR3 is TGTGCCAGTAGTCTGGACAGGGGGCCTGGAAACACCATATATTTT. Translating gives CASSLDRGPGNTIYF.

The chain employs TRBV10-3 and TRBJ2-7; D is perhaps TRBD2 (5 bases). The CDR3 has 15 residues. Germline V lookup: CDR1 ENHRY, CDR2 SYGVKD. The V end lost 2 bases, the J end lost 0 bases, and 11 bases lay between the germline ends. Here the CDR3 DNA reads TGTGCCATCAGTGAGGCTAGCCCTAGCTCCTACGAGCAGTACTTC. It encodes CAISEASPSSYEQYF.

DNA for the CDR3: TGTGCCAGTAGTATAGGGCTCCAGGGTTGGAGTTCCACAGATACGCAGTATTTT. Residues: CASSIGLQGWSSTDTQYF. The V and J genes are TRBV19 and TRBJ2-3, with D perhaps matching TRBD1 (5 bases). V gave up 1 base and J gave up 2 bases, with 19 bases separating them. Germline CDR1 is LNHDA and CDR2 is SQIVND (reference sequence). The CDR3 loop spans 18 amino acids.

This clone has only a few counts. This sequence joins TRBV6-1 and TRBJ1-5; perhaps TRBD1 as D (5 bases). Trimming took 2 bases from V and 1 from J, leaving 15 bases between them. The CDR3 is 17 amino acids. Germline CDR1 and CDR2: MNHNS and SASEGT. DNA for the CDR3: TGTGCCAGCAGTGAACTCCCGACAGCCTCCAGCAATCAGCCCCAGCATTTT. The encoded protein is CASSELPTASSNQPQHF.

V gene TRBV13 combines with J gene TRBJ2-7; 8 positions match TRBD1. CDR1 PRHDT and CDR2 FYEKMQ come from the germline V gene (reference sequence). This CDR3 has 15 amino acids. V shed 2 bases, J shed 5 bases, and the junction held 8 bases outside the gene matches. CDR3 in DNA: TGTGCCAGCAGCTTAACAGGGGGGAAATTTGACGAGCAGTACTTC. Translating gives CASSLTGGKFDEQYF.

V is TRBV27 and J is TRBJ2-5; D remains ambiguous. CDR1 and CDR2 (germline): MNHEY, SMNVEV (reference sequence). This CDR3 has 13 residues. Trimming stripped 2 bases from V and 6 bases from J, with 10 bases between. CDR3 coding DNA: TGTGCCAGCAGTTTAGGGCTATTGAAGACCCAGTACTTC. As protein: CASSLGLLKTQYF.

This clone was seen a single time. The chain recombines TRBV28 with TRBJ2-1, with D unresolved. The germline V gene has CDR1 MDHEN and CDR2 SYDVKM. Trimming removed 3 bases from V and 9 bases from J, with 6 bases in between. The CDR3 contains 11 residues. The CDR3 is CASSFDSEQFF. The CDR3 region has the DNA TGTGCCAGCAGTTTTGATAGTGAGCAGTTCTTC.

V gene TRBV6-4 combines with J gene TRBJ2-7; no firm D call. The CDR3 loop spans 15 amino acids. Germline loops: CDR1 MRHNA, CDR2 SNTAGT. V shed 5 bases and J shed 2 bases, with 16 bases lying between them. The CDR3 is CASSLPSAKPYEQYF. CDR3 sequence (DNA): TGTGCCAGCAGTTTACCTTCCGCTAAACCCTACGAGCAGTACTTC.

In this sample, this clone turned up a few times. V is TRBV5-1 and J is TRBJ2-5, with 9 nucleotides matching TRBD1. V lost 1 base to trimming and J lost 2 bases; unmatched junction nucleotides: 3. Germline CDR1 and CDR2: SGHRS and YFSETQ. The CDR3 has 15 residues. The CDR3 is CASSLLGTGQETQYF. The CDR3 coding sequence is TGCGCCAGCAGCTTGTTAGGGACAGGGCAAGAGACCCAGTACTTC.

The chain combines TRBV5-1 with TRBJ2-1, with TRBD2 matching over 7 bases. Unmatched junction bases numbered 4, after V lost 0 bases and J lost 4 bases. The germline CDR1 and CDR2 sequences are SGHRS and YFSETQ. The CDR3 contains 15 residues. CDR3 in DNA: TGCGCCAGCAGCTTGGGCCAGCGGGGTTACAATGAGCAGTTCTTC. It codes for CASSLGQRGYNEQFF.

V usage is TRBV20-1 and J usage is TRBJ1-1; D ambiguous. Germline CDR1 reads DFQATT; CDR2 reads SNEGSKA (reference sequence). The CDR3 is 11 amino acids. V lost 5 bases and J 5 bases, leaving 9 bases between the germline ends. CDR3 sequence reads: CSAPQRTEAFF. The CDR3, as DNA: TGCAGTGCTCCACAGAGAACTGAAGCTTTCTTT.

The chain links TRBV6-1 to TRBJ2-7; the match to TRBD1 covers 10 bases. The junction had 2 bases not matched to a gene; V was cut back by 5 bases and J by 4 bases. CDR1 and CDR2 (germline): MNHNS, SASEGT. The CDR3 contains 13 residues. The CDR3: CASSWGQGYEQYF. The CDR3 region has the DNA TGTGCCAGCAGTTGGGGACAGGGGTACGAGCAGTACTTC.